One sample yielded the 2 T cell receptor beta chains listed below, sequenced in a study of response to subunit inactivated influenza vaccine. In TCRdb, the RT-PCR reads were re-called with MiXCR into one record per CDR3 protein. Among just under 550,000 distinct CDR3 sequences listed, approximately 22% were seen once. This sample was also put to use in a study of T cells expressing NK-cell markers. As reported in that work: In generating TCR beta cDNA, 5'RACE template switching with UMIs was used.

The sequencing here drew on CD4+ T cells sorted from PBMCs, taken 11 to 12 days after vaccination. All receptors derive from a man between 50 and 59 years old who received an inactivated influenza vaccine.

This clonotype was seen more than once but under ten times. J is TRBJ1-6 and V is TRBV10-2; D is unclear. The CDR3 has 13 amino acids. Germline CDR1 is WSHSY and CDR2 is SAAADI. Trimming stripped 7 bases from V and 6 bases from J, with 10 bases between. The CDR3 here is CASIPGPNSPLHF. The CDR3 nucleotides read TGCGCCAGCATACCGGGTCCTAATTCACCCCTCCACTTT.

This clonotype showed up many times. The chain is built from TRBV18 and TRBJ1-1; D is perhaps TRBD1 (6 bases). The germline gives CDR1 KGHSH, CDR2 LQKENI. The V and J ends lost 5 bases and 1 base respectively, with 8 bases between them. The CDR3 runs 13 residues. The CDR3 region has the DNA TGTGCCAGCTCAGGACAGAAGAACACTGAAGCTTTCTTT. This translates into CASSGQKNTEAFF.